This entry concerns a single TCR beta chain. This record belongs to a study of blood T cell repertoires in COVID-19. Assay: immunoSEQ multiplex PCR; the TCRdb copy retains only in-frame clones and omits some. Among 62,000 or so clones, approximately 88% were seen once, and the ten largest hold more than 2%. The ends lost 5 bases at V and 4 bases at J; junction bases unmatched: 10. Germline lookup yields CDR1 MDHEN and CDR2 SYDVKM. The CDR3 contains 16 residues. The sequencing input was peripheral blood. This chain uses TRBV28 with TRBJ2-7, with 11 bases aligning to TRBD1. The clonotype was recovered from a human donor in a cohort sampled during active COVID-19. CDR3 nucleotide sequence: TGTGCCAGCAGTCTTCTCTGGACAGGGGGCGCGTACGAGCAGTACTTC. It encodes CASSLLWTGGAYEQYF.